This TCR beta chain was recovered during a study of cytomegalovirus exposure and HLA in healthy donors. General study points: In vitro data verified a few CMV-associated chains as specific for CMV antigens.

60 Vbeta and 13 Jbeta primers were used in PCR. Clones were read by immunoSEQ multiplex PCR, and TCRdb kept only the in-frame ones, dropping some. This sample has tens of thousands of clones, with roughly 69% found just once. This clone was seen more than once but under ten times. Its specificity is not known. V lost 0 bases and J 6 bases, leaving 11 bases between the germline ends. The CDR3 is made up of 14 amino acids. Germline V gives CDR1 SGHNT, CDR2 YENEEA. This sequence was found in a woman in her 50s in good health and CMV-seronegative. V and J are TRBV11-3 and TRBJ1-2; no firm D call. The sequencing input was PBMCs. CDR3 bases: TGTGCCAGCAGCTTAGATCCGGGTGGTCATGGCTACACCTTC. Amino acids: CASSLDPGGHGYTF.